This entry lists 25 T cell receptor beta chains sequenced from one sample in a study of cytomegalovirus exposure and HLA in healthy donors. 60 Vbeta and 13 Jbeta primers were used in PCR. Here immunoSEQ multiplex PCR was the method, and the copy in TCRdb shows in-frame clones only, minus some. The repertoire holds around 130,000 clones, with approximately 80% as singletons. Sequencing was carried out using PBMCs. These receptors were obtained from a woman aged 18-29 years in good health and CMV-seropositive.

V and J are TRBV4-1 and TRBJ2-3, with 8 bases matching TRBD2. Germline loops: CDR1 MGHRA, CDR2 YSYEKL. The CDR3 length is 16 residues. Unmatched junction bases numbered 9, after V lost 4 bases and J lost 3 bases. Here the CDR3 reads CASSPRSSGLTDTQYF. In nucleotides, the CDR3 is TGCGCCAGCAGCCCGAGGTCTAGCGGGTTAACAGATACGCAGTATTTT.

CDR3 region: CASNPRWGTEGIYEQYF. In nucleotides, the CDR3 is TGTGCCAGTAACCCAAGATGGGGGACAGAGGGGATCTACGAGCAGTACTTC. The rearrangement uses TRBV19 and TRBJ2-7, with 7 nucleotides matching TRBD1. This CDR3 has 17 residues. The germline gives CDR1 LNHDA, CDR2 SQIVND (reference sequence). Trimming at V came to 7 bases and at J to 3 bases, leaving 18 bases not matched to a gene.

The CDR3 spells CASSFEGVGNQPQHF. CDR3 DNA: TGCGCCAGCAGCTTCGAGGGGGTAGGAAATCAGCCCCAGCATTTT. This chain joins TRBV5-1 and TRBJ1-5; D is perhaps TRBD1 (6 bases). This CDR3 is 15 amino acids long. Germline values: CDR1 SGHRS, CDR2 YFSETQ. Trimming took 2 bases from V and 4 from J, leaving 13 bases between them.

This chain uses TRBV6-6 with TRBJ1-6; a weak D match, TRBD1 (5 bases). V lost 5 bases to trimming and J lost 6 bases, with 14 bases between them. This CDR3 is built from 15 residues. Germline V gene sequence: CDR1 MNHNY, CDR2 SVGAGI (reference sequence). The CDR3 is CASSRGRLSNSPLHF. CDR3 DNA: TGTGCCAGCAGTAGGGGCCGACTTTCTAATTCACCCCTCCACTTT.

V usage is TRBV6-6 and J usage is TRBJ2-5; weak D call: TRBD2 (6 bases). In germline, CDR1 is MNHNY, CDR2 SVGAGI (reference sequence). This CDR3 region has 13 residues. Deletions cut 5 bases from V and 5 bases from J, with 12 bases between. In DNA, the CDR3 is TGTGCCAGCAGTAGGAGGGTAGTGGAGACCCAGTACTTC. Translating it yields CASSRRVVETQYF.

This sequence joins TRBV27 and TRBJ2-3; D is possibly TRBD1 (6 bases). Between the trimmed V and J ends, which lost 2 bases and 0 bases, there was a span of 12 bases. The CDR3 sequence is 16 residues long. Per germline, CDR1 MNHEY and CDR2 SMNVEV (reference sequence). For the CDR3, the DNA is TGTGCCAGCAGTTTAGGGGGCATTTCTAGCACAGATACGCAGTATTTT. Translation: CASSLGGISSTDTQYF.

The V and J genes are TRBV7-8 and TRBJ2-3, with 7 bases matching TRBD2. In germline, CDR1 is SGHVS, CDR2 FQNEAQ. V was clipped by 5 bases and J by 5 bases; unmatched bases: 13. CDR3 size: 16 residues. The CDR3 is CASSISTSEFVDTQYF. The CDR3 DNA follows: TGTGCCAGCAGCATTTCCACTAGCGAGTTTGTAGATACGCAGTATTTT.

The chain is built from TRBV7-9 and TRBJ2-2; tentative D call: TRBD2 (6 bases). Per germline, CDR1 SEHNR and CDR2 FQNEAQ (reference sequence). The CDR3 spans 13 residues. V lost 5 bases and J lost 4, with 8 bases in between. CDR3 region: CASSRDSTGELFF. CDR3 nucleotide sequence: TGTGCCAGCAGCCGGGACTCCACCGGGGAGCTGTTTTTT. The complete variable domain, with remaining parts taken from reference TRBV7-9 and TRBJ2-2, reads DTGVSQNPRHKITKRGQNVTFRCDPISEHNRLYWYRQTLGQGPEFLTYFQNEAQLEKSRLLSDRFSAERPKGSFSTLEIQRTEQGDSAMYLCASSRDSTGELFFGEGSRLTVL.

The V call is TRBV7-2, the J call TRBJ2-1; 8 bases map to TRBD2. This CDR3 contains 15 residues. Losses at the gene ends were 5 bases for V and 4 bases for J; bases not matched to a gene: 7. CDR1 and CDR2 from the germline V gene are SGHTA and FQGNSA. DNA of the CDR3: TGTGCCAGCAGCCCATCGGGGGGGCGTTACAATGAGCAGTTCTTC. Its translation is CASSPSGGRYNEQFF.

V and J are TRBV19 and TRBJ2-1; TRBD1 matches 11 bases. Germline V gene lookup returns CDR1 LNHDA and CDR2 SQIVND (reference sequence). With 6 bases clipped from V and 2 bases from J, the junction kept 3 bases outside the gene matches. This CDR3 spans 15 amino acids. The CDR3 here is CASRWDRGTYNEQFF. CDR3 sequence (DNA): TGTGCCAGTAGATGGGACAGGGGGACCTACAATGAGCAGTTCTTC.

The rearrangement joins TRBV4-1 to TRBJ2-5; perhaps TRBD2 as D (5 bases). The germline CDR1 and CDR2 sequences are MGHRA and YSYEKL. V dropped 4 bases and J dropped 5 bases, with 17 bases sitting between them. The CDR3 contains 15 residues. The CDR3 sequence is CASSLIGSGDETQYF. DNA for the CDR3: TGCGCCAGCAGCCTCATAGGGAGCGGCGATGAGACCCAGTACTTC.

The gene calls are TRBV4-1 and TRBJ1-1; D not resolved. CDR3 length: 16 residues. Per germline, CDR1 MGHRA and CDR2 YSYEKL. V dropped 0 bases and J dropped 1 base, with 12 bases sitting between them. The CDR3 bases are TGCGCCAGCAGCCAAGATCCCTACCCCCAGAACACTGAAGCTTTCTTT. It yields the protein CASSQDPYPQNTEAFF.

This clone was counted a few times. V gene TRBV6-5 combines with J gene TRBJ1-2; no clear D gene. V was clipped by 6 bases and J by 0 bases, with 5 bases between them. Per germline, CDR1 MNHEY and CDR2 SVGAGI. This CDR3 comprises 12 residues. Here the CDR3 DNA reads TGTGCCAGCAGGCCAGCTAACTATGGCTACACCTTC. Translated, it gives CASRPANYGYTF.

In nucleotides, the CDR3 is TGCGCCAGCAGCAAGGGGGGGCCGGTGGACGAGCAGTACTTC. It specifies CASSKGGPVDEQYF. The chain is built from TRBV5-1 and TRBJ2-7; weak D call: TRBD2 (7 bases). The ends were cut back, 4 bases at V and 5 bases at J, with 16 bases in the middle. Germline V gene sequence: CDR1 SGHRS, CDR2 YFSETQ. There are 14 residues in the CDR3.

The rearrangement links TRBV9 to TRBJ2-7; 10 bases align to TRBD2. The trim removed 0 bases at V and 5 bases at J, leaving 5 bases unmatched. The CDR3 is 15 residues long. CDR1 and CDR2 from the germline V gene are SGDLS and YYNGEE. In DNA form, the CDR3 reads TGTGCCAGCAGCGTAGAGGGCCTAGCGGGGGACGAGCAGTACTTC. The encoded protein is CASSVEGLAGDEQYF.

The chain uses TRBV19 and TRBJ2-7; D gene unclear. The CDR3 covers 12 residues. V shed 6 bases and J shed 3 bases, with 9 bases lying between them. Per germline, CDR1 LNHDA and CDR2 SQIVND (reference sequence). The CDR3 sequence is CASSYSRYEQYF. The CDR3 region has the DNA TGTGCCAGTAGCTACAGCCGCTACGAGCAGTACTTC.

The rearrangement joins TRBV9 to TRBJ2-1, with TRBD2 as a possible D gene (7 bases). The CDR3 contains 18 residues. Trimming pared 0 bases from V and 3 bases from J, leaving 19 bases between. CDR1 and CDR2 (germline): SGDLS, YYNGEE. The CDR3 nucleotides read TGTGCCAGCAGCGTAGAGGGAGCGGGGACACTCCACTACAATGAGCAGTTCTTC. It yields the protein CASSVEGAGTLHYNEQFF.

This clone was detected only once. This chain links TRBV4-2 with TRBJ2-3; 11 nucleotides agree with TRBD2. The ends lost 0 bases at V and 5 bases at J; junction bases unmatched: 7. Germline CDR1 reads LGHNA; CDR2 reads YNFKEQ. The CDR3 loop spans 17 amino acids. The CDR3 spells CASSQELAGGPLDTQYF. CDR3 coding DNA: TGTGCCAGCAGCCAAGAATTAGCGGGGGGGCCATTAGATACGCAGTATTTT.

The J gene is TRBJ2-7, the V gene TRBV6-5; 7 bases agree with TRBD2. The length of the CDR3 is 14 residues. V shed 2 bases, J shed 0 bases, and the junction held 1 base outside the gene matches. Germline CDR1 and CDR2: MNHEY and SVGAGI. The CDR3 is CASSYGGVSYEQYF. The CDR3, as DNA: TGTGCCAGCAGTTACGGGGGGGTCTCCTACGAGCAGTACTTC.

The CDR3 nucleotides read TGTGCCAGCAGCCAAGGACAGGGACAGAACTATGGCTACACCTTC. Translation gives CASSQGQGQNYGYTF. The rearrangement links TRBV4-2 to TRBJ1-2; 7 nucleotides line up with TRBD1. J gave up 2 bases and V 1 base, and 4 bases lay outside the gene matches. The CDR3 covers 15 residues. Per the germline V gene, CDR1 is LGHNA and CDR2 is YNFKEQ.

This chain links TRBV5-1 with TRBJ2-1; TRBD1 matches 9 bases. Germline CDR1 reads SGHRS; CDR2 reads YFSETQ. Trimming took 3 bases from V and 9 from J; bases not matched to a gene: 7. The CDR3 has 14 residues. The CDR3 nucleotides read TGCGCCAGCAGCTGGGGGGACAGGGCCGGTGAGCAGTTCTTC. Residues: CASSWGDRAGEQFF. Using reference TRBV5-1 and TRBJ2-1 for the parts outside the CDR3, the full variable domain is KAGVTQTPRYLIKTRGQQVTLSCSPISGHRSVSWYQQTPGQGLQFLFEYFSETQRNKGNFPGRFSGRQFSNSRSEMNVSTLELGDSALYLCASSWGDRAGEQFFGPGTRLTVL.

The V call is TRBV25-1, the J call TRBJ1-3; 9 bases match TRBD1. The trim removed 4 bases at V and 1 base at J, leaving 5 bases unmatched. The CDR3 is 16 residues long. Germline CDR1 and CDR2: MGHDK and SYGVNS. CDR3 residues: CASSGDRVASGNTIYF. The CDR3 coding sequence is TGTGCCAGCAGTGGGGACAGGGTAGCATCTGGAAACACCATATATTTT. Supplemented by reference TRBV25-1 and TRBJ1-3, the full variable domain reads EADIYQTPRYLVIGTGKKITLECSQTMGHDKMYWYQQDPGMELHLIHYSYGVNSTEKGDLSSESTVSRIRTEHFPLTLESARPSHTSQYLCASSGDRVASGNTIYFGEGSWLTVV.

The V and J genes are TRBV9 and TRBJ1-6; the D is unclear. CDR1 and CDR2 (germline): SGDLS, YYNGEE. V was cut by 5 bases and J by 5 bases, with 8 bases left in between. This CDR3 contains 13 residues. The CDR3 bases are TGTGCCAGCAGTAGAGGGAATAATTCACCCCTCCACTTT. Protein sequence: CASSRGNNSPLHF.

CDR3 in DNA: TGTGCCAGCAGCGCGGCCGACTACAATGAGCAGTTCTTC. Its protein is CASSAADYNEQFF. The chain carries TRBV13 and TRBJ2-1; D is unresolved. Trimming shortened V by 5 bases and J by 3 bases, and 8 bases separated the two germline ends. Per the germline V gene, CDR1 is PRHDT and CDR2 is FYEKMQ (reference sequence). This CDR3 spans 13 amino acids. Supplemented by reference TRBV13 and TRBJ2-1, the full variable domain reads AAGVIQSPRHLIKEKRETATLKCYPIPRHDTVYWYQQGPGQDPQFLISFYEKMQSDKGSIPDRFSAQQFSDYHSELNMSSLELGDSALYFCASSAADYNEQFFGPGTRLTVL.

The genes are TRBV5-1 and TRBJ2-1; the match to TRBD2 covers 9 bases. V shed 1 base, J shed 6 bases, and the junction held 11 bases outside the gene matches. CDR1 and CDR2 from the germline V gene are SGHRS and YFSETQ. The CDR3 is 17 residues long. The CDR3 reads CASSLSGSASGVNEQFF. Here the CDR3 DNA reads TGCGCCAGCAGCTTGTCGGGTTCGGCTAGCGGGGTCAATGAGCAGTTCTTC.